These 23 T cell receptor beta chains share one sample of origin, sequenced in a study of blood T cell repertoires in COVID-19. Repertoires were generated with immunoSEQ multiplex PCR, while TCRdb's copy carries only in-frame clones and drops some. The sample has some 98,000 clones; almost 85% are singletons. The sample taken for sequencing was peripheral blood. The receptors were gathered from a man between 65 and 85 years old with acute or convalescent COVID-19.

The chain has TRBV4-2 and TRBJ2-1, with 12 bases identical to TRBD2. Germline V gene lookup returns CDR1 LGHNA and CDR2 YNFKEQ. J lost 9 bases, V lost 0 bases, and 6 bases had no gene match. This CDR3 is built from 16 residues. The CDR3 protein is CASSQDTSGRKVEQFF. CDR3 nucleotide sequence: TGTGCCAGCAGCCAAGATACTAGCGGGAGGAAGGTTGAGCAGTTCTTC.

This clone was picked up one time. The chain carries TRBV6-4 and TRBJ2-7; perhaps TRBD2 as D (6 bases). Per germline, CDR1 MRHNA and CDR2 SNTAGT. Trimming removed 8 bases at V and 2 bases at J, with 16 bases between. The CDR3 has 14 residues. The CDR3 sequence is CASRGGDLTYEQYF. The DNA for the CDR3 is TGTGCCAGCCGAGGCGGGGACCTCACCTACGAGCAGTACTTC.

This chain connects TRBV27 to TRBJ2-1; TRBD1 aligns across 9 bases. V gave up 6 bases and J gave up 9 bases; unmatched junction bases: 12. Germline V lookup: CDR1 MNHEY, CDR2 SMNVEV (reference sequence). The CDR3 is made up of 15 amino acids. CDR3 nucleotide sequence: TGTGCCAGCAGGTCAATCGGACAGGGGACCTTTGAGCAGTTCTTC. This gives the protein CASRSIGQGTFEQFF.

This CDR3 reads CASTLGPGLAGYETQYF. The DNA of the CDR3 is TGTGCCAGCACCCTAGGTCCGGGACTAGCGGGGTATGAGACCCAGTACTTC. This sequence joins TRBV9 and TRBJ2-5; 13 bases map to TRBD2. Germline-derived CDR1 and CDR2 are SGDLS and YYNGEE. V was clipped by 6 bases and J by 5 bases; unmatched bases: 13. This CDR3 has 17 amino acids.

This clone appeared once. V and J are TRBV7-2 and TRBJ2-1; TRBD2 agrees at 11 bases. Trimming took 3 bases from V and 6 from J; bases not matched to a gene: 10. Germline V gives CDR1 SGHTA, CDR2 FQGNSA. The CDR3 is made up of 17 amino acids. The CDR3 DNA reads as TGTGCCAGCAGCTTCCAACCGACTAGCGGGGTCTCCAATGAGCAGTTCTTC. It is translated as CASSFQPTSGVSNEQFF.

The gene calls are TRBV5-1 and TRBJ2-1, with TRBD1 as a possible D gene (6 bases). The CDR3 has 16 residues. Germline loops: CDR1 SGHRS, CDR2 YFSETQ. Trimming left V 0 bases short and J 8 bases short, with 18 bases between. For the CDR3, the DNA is TGCGCCAGCAGCTTGGCACAGGGTCTAGATGTGCATGAGCAGTTCTTC. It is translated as CASSLAQGLDVHEQFF. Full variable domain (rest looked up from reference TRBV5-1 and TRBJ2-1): KAGVTQTPRYLIKTRGQQVTLSCSPISGHRSVSWYQQTPGQGLQFLFEYFSETQRNKGNFPGRFSGRQFSNSRSEMNVSTLELGDSALYLCASSLAQGLDVHEQFFGPGTRLTVL.

CDR3 coding DNA: TGTGCCAGCAGCTTGGGGACTAGCGGGGGGGCCTGGGAGCAGTTCTTC. This codes for CASSLGTSGGAWEQFF. The chain has TRBV7-9 and TRBJ2-1; 16 bases map to TRBD2. Germline CDR1 reads SEHNR; CDR2 reads FQNEAQ (reference sequence). V was pared by 3 bases and J by 10 bases, with 6 bases of the junction left unmatched. The CDR3 contains 16 residues.

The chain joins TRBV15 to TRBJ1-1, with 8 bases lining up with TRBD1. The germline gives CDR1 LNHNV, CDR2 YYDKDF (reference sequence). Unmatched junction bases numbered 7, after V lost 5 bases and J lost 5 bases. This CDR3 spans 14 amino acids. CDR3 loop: CATSSDRGRTEAFF. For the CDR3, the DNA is TGTGCCACCAGCTCAGACAGGGGCAGGACTGAAGCTTTCTTT.

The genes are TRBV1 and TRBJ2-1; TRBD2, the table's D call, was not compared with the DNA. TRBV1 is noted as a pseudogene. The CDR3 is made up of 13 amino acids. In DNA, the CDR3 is TGCACCAGCAAGAGGGGGGGCCGGAATGAGCAGTTCTTC. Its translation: CTSKRGGRNEQFF.

CDR3 coding DNA: TGTGCCAGCAGCTTAGGGGTTGGGACTAGCGGTGAGCAGTTCTTC. Its protein product is CASSLGVGTSGEQFF. The rearrangement uses TRBV11-3 and TRBJ2-1; 11 nucleotides agree with TRBD2. The V gene's germline CDR1 is SGHNT and CDR2 YENEEA. Trimming at V came to 1 base and at J to 9 bases, leaving 5 bases not matched to a gene. This CDR3 spans 15 amino acids.

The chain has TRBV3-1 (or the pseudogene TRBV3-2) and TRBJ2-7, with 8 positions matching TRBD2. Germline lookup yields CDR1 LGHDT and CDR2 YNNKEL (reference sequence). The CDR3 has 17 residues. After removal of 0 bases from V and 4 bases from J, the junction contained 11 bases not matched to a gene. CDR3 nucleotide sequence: TGTGCCAGCAGCCAAGATTTTTTGAGCGGGAGTTTGTACGAGCAGTACTTC. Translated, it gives CASSQDFLSGSLYEQYF.

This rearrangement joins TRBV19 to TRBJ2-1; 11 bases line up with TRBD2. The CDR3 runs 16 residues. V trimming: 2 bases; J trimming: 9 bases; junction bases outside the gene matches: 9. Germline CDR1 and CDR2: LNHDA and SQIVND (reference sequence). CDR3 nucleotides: TGTGCCAGTAGTATAAGGTTTGCTAGCGGGAGGCGTGAGCAGTTCTTC. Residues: CASSIRFASGRREQFF. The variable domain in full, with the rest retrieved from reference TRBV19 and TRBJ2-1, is DGGITQSPKYLFRKEGQNVTLSCEQNLNHDAMYWYRQDPGQGLRLIYYSQIVNDFQKGDIAEGYSVSREKKESFPLTVTSAQKNPTAFYLCASSIRFASGRREQFFGPGTRLTVL.

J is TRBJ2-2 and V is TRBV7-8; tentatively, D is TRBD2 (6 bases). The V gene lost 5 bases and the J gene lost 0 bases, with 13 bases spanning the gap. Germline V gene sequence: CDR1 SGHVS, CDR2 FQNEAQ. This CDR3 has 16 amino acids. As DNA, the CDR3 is TGTGCCAGCAGCCCCCCCTTAGCGGCGAACACCGGGGAGCTGTTTTTT. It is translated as CASSPPLAANTGELFF.

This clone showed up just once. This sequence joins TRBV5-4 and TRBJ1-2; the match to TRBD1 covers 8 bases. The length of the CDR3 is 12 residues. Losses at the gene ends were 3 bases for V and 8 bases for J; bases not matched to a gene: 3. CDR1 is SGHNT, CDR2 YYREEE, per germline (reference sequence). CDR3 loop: CASSSDRDGYTF. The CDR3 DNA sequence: TGTGCCAGCAGCTCGGACAGGGACGGCTACACCTTC.

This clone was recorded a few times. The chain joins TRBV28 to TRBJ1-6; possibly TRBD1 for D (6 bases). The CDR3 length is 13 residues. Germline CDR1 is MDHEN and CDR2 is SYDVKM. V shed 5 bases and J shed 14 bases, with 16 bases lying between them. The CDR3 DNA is TGTGCCAGCAGTCCGACAGGCCGCGGCGCCCTCCACTTT. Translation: CASSPTGRGALHF.

Here the CDR3 reads CASSPVAGSNTGELFF. DNA of the CDR3: TGTGCCAGCTCACCGGTAGCGGGATCGAACACCGGGGAGCTGTTTTTT. The chain employs TRBV18 and TRBJ2-2; 8 bases align to TRBD2. Per the germline V gene, CDR1 is KGHSH and CDR2 is LQKENI. The CDR3 totals 16 residues. The ends lost 3 bases at V and 0 bases at J; junction bases unmatched: 3.

The CDR3 DNA sequence: TGTGCCAGCAGCCGCATGACAGGGCTGACGAACACTGAAGCTTTCTTT. Its protein product is CASSRMTGLTNTEAFF. The chain uses TRBV6-2 or TRBV6-3 and TRBJ1-1; 7 bases agree with TRBD1. Germline trimming cut 6 bases from V and 1 base from J; bases unmatched to any gene: 11. The CDR3 is 16 amino acids. Germline loops: CDR1 MNHEY, CDR2 SVGEGT.

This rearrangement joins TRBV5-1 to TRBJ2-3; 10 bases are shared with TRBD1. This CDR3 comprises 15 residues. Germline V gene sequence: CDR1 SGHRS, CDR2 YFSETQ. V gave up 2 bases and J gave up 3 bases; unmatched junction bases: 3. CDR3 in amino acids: CASSFGTGETDTQYF. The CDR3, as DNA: TGCGCCAGCAGCTTTGGGACAGGGGAAACAGATACGCAGTATTTT.

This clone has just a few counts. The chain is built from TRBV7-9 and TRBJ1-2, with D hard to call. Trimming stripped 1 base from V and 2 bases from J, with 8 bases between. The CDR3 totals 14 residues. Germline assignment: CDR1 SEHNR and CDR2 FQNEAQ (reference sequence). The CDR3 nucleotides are TGTGCCAGCAGCTTAGGCGGCAGAAACTATGGCTACACCTTC. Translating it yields CASSLGGRNYGYTF.

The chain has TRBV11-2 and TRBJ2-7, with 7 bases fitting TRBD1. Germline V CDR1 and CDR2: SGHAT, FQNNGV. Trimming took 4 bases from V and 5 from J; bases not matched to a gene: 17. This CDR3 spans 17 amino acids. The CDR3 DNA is TGTGCCAGCAGCTCCCAAGCTACCTCGACAGGGCCCGACGAGCAGTACTTC. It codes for CASSSQATSTGPDEQYF. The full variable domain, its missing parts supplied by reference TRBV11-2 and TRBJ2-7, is EAGVAQSPRYKIIEKRQSVAFWCNPISGHATLYWYQQILGQGPKLLIQFQNNGVVDDSQLPKDRFSAERLKGVDSTLKIQPAKLEDSAVYLCASSSQATSTGPDEQYFGPGTRLTVT.

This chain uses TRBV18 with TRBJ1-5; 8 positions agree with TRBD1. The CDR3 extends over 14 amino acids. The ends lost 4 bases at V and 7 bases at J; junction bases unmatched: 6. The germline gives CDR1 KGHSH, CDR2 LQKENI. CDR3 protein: CASSLDRGGQPQHF. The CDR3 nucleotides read TGTGCCAGCTCACTTGACAGGGGAGGCCAGCCCCAGCATTTT. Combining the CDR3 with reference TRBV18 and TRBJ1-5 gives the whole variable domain NAGVMQNPRHLVRRRGQEARLRCSPMKGHSHVYWYRQLPEEGLKFMVYLQKENIIDESGMPKERFSAEFPKEGPSILRIQQVVRGDSAAYFCASSLDRGGQPQHFGDGTRLSIL.

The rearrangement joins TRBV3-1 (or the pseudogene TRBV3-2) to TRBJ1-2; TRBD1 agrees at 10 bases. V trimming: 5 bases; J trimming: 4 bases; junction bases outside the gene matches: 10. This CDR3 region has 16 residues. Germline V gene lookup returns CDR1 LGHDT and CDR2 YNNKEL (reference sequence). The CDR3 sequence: CASSLEGTGEFYGYTF. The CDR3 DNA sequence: TGTGCCAGCAGCTTAGAAGGGACAGGGGAATTCTATGGCTACACCTTC.

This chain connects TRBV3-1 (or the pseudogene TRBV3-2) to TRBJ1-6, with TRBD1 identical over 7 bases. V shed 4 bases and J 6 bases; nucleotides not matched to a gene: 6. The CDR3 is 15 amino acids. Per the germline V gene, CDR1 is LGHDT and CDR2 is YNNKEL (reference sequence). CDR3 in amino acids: CASSPRGRFNSPLHF. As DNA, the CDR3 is TGTGCCAGCAGCCCCAGGGGGAGGTTTAATTCACCCCTCCACTTT.